Listed below are T cell receptor beta chains from one sample, sequenced in a study of T cells after yellow fever vaccination. TCRdb processed the 5' RACE reads anew with MiXCR; each CDR3 protein has one entry. The sample contains roughly 30,000 distinct CDR3 sequences, approximately 6.5% of which appear only once. Sequences were derived from PBMCs, either bulk or a sorted T-cell subset (CD4+, CD8+, memory, or dextramer-sorted; not recorded which), sampled on the day of the yellow fever booster vaccination. The receptor set was obtained from a young man who received the YFV17D yellow fever vaccine. CDR3s include the opening cysteine and the closing phenylalanine or tryptophan. Fields, in order: V gene, clone size, D gene, J gene, CDR3 protein, CDR3 DNA. The D gene is left open where the match is weak. A clone size is listed for some rows: how often the clone was seen (once, few, many), or a class if it is expanded.

TRBV7-6	many	TRBD1	TRBJ2-1	CASTGGAIDEQFF	TGTGCCAGCACAGGGGGCGCGATAGATGAGCAGTTCTTC
TRBV6-2/TRBV6-3	many	TRBD2	TRBJ2-3	CASSLRGGGTDTQYF	TGTGCCAGCAGCCTACGGGGCGGGGGAACAGATACGCAGTATTTT
TRBV6-2/TRBV6-3	many	-	TRBJ2-1	CASSDGGEQFF	TGTGCCAGCAGCGACGGAGGGGAGCAGTTCTTC
TRBV19	few	-	TRBJ1-6	CATSYTGVNSPLHF	TGTGCCACTTCTTACACCGGGGTGAATTCACCCCTCCACTTT
TRBV5-1	-	-	TRBJ2-4	CASRFGGAKNIQYF	TGCGCCAGCAGGTTCGGTGGAGCCAAAAACATTCAGTACTTC
TRBV7-9	many	-	TRBJ2-5	CASSLELSVEETQYF	TGTGCCAGCAGCTTAGAGTTATCGGTTGAAGAGACCCAGTACTTC
TRBV7-2	many	TRBD2	TRBJ2-5	CASRLTSGQETQYF	TGTGCCAGCAGGTTGACTAGCGGGCAAGAGACCCAGTACTTC
TRBV29-1	-	-	TRBJ1-2	CSDLRGGIGYTF	TGCAGCGACCTGAGGGGAGGGATTGGCTACACCTTC
TRBV5-4	-	-	TRBJ2-3	CASSSNPSTDTQYF	TGTGCCAGCAGCTCAAATCCTAGCACAGATACGCAGTATTTT
TRBV30	many	TRBD2	TRBJ2-1	CAWSVRSSGRTNEQFF	TGTGCCTGGAGTGTACGGAGTAGCGGGAGGACTAATGAGCAGTTCTTC
TRBV3-1	many	TRBD2	TRBJ2-3	CARTSGSTDTQYF	TGTGCCAGGACTAGCGGGAGCACAGATACGCAGTATTTT
TRBV4-3	many	TRBD2	TRBJ2-4	CASSQEPGLANIQYF	TGCGCCAGCAGCCAGGAGCCGGGACTAGCAAACATTCAGTACTTC
TRBV6-5	many	TRBD1	TRBJ2-6	CASSYTPGTGPFGANVLTF	TGTGCCAGCAGTTACACCCCGGGGACAGGACCCTTTGGGGCCAACGTCCTGACTTTC
TRBV6-1	few	-	TRBJ2-1	CASSTGSWEQFF	TGTGCCAGCAGTACAGGGTCGTGGGAGCAGTTCTTC
TRBV11-2	many	-	TRBJ2-3	CASSLGRADTQYF	TGTGCCAGCAGCTTAGGCCGCGCAGATACGCAGTATTTT
TRBV2	many	-	TRBJ2-4	CASKNRAPRGKNIQYF	TGTGCCAGCAAAAACCGGGCCCCTCGTGGCAAAAACATTCAGTACTTC
TRBV20-1	many	-	TRBJ1-5	CSARLQNNQPQHF	TGCAGTGCTAGATTACAGAACAATCAGCCCCAGCATTTT
TRBV7-2	few	-	TRBJ2-3	CASSRTGVEYTDTQYF	TGTGCCAGCAGCCGGACGGGGGTAGAGTACACAGATACGCAGTATTTT
TRBV14	many	TRBD2	TRBJ2-3	CASSPPGLAGVGTQYF	TGTGCCAGCAGCCCGCCGGGACTAGCGGGAGTAGGCACGCAGTATTTT
TRBV4-3	many	TRBD2	TRBJ2-3	CASSQEGRLAGRTDTQYF	TGCGCCAGCAGCCAAGAAGGCCGACTAGCGGGCCGCACAGATACGCAGTATTTT
TRBV27	many	TRBD1	TRBJ1-1	CASSSGQGKSYTEAFF	TGTGCCAGCAGTTCGGGACAGGGGAAATCGTACACTGAAGCTTTCTTT
TRBV19	-	TRBD1	TRBJ2-1	CASGPRDRVINEQFF	TGTGCCAGTGGACCCCGGGACAGGGTAATCAATGAGCAGTTCTTC
TRBV4-2	many	TRBD2	TRBJ2-4	CASSLTPGLAGGAKNIQYF	TGTGCCAGCAGTCTAACCCCGGGACTAGCGGGAGGAGCCAAAAACATTCAGTACTTC
TRBV20-1	-	-	TRBJ1-1	CSATSSGLPNTEAFF	TGCAGTGCTACCTCCTCCGGACTCCCGAACACTGAAGCTTTCTTT
TRBV5-1	medium-sized	-	TRBJ1-4	CASRREMNEKLFF	TGCGCCAGCCGGAGGGAGATGAATGAAAAACTGTTTTTT
TRBV5-6	many	TRBD2	TRBJ2-1	CASSSKALAGFLSSYNEQFF	TGTGCCAGCAGCTCCAAAGCCCTAGCGGGATTCCTTAGCTCCTACAATGAGCAGTTCTTC
TRBV9	few	TRBD1	TRBJ1-2	CASSTTGTYGYTF	TGTGCCAGCAGCACGACAGGGACCTATGGCTACACCTTC
TRBV27	many	-	TRBJ2-5	CASSHGLVGQETQYF	TGTGCCAGCAGTCACGGACTCGTAGGGCAAGAGACCCAGTACTTC
TRBV5-1	many	-	TRBJ1-2	CASSLAGTDYGYTF	TGCGCCAGCAGCTTGGCCGGGACGGACTATGGCTACACCTTC
TRBV12-3/TRBV12-4	many	TRBD2	TRBJ2-1	CASSPPGLAHYEQFF	TGTGCCAGCAGTCCTCCGGGACTAGCTCATTATGAGCAGTTCTTC
TRBV7-8	-	-	TRBJ2-7	CASSLFRGDPYEQYF	TGTGCCAGCAGCTTATTCAGGGGTGACCCCTACGAGCAGTACTTC
TRBV7-8	-	-	TRBJ1-2	CASSSREGVYGYTF	TGTGCCAGCAGCTCTAGGGAGGGTGTCTATGGCTACACCTTC